This TCR beta chain was profiled in a study of Ad26.COV2.S vaccination and SARS-CoV-2 variants. The treatment: around 19 received Ad26.COV2.S at low or high dose, single or two shots; roughly 5 received placebo; per-sample allocation not given. Day 63 after the first vaccine or placebo injection was the time point for sampling. The sample came from a Boston adult aged 18-55 years. Notes on the study in general: Individuals receiving vaccine had higher spike-specific TCR breadth than placebo recipients did. Following vaccination, spike-specific CD8+ and CD4+ T cell responses reportedly exhibited substantial breadth.

Germline V gives CDR1 SGHNT, CDR2 YYREEE (reference sequence). Losses at the gene ends were 5 bases for V and 0 bases for J; bases not matched to a gene: 15. The CDR3 contains 19 residues. Profiling relied on immunoSEQ multiplex PCR, and the TCRdb table lists in-frame clones only, not all of them. There are hundreds of thousands of clones in the sample; approximately 86% occur only once, and 9.5% to 12% lies in the top ten. About this clone: Its antigen is unknown.

The V gene is TRBV5-4, the J gene TRBJ1-3, with 9 bases lining up with TRBD1. The sequenced sample was peripheral blood, obtained in a trial of Ad26.COV2.S vaccine versus placebo. This TCR came from a person aged 18-60 years who received the Ad26.COV2.S COVID-19 vaccine or a placebo. The CDR3 here is CASSPSPGQGFSSGNTIYF. For the CDR3, the DNA is TGTGCCAGCAGTCCCTCGCCGGGACAGGGATTTAGCTCTGGAAACACCATATATTTT.